What follows describes a single T cell receptor (beta chain). The sample is drawn from a study of blood T cell repertoires in COVID-19. CDR1 MDHEN and CDR2 SYDVKM come from the germline V gene. The CDR3 extends over 15 amino acids. V was clipped by 4 bases and J by 10 bases; unmatched bases: 10. TCRdb keeps only in-frame clones here, not all; method: immunoSEQ multiplex PCR. The data contain roughly 200,000 clones, approximately 92% of them seen just once; the ten biggest clones take up under 3%. The chain combines TRBV28 with TRBJ1-6, with 7 positions matching TRBD1. The sequence was collected from a middle-aged woman with acute COVID-19. The sequenced material came from PBMCs or T cells enriched from blood (not recorded which). The DNA for the CDR3 is TGTGCCAGCAGTTCCAACACAGGGGCCGGGTCACCCCTCCACTTT. This encodes CASSSNTGAGSPLHF.